A single sample gave rise to the 26 T cell receptor beta chains below, sequenced in a study of T-cell reconstitution after alpha-beta-depleted transplantation in children. Using unique molecular identifiers, the investigators prepared the TCRbeta library. TCRdb re-derived calls from the PCR reads in MiXCR, one entry per CDR3 protein. The sample has about 610,000 distinct CDR3 sequences; about 10% are singletons. The source material was PBMCs from the stem cell graft donor, sampled from the stem cell graft. These receptors originate from a human donor who donated a stem cell graft to a child with acute myeloid leukemia.

This clonotype has only a few counts. The CDR3: CSARDSGSASDTQYF. The CDR3 DNA sequence: TGCAGTGCTAGAGACAGCGGGAGTGCGTCAGATACGCAGTATTTT. This chain connects TRBV20-1 to TRBJ2-3; 8 bases fit TRBD2. The CDR3 totals 15 residues. V gave up 0 bases and J gave up 4 bases; unmatched junction bases: 6. The germline CDR1 and CDR2 sequences are DFQATT and SNEGSKA (reference sequence).

This chain uses TRBV5-1 with TRBJ2-5, with a possible D match to TRBD2 (5 bases). The CDR3 runs 14 residues. V lost 4 bases and J lost 9, with 19 bases in between. Germline V gene sequence: CDR1 SGHRS, CDR2 YFSETQ. The CDR3, as DNA: TGCGCCAGCAGCCCGGAGGCAGGCAGGATGTCCCAGTACTTC. It translates to CASSPEAGRMSQYF.

This clonotype was counted a few times. The CDR3 DNA is TGCAGCGTTGAAGTTCTAGGGGGTCGCACAGATACGCAGTATTTT. Its protein is CSVEVLGGRTDTQYF. J is TRBJ2-3 and V is TRBV29-1, with D possibly matching TRBD1 (6 bases). With 1 base removed from V and 1 base from J, the gap between germline ends came to 12 bases. There are 15 residues in the CDR3. Germline assignment: CDR1 SQVTM and CDR2 ANQGSEA.

Written as DNA, the CDR3 is TGTGCCAGCAGCTTAGACGGACAGGGCGATGGCTACACCTTC. This sequence encodes CASSLDGQGDGYTF. The rearrangement uses TRBV7-2 and TRBJ1-2, with 8 nucleotides matching TRBD1. Germline CDR1 reads SGHTA; CDR2 reads FQGNSA. The CDR3 runs 14 residues. The ends lost 1 base at V and 6 bases at J; junction bases unmatched: 4.

The V call is TRBV30, the J call TRBJ2-3, with 10 bases that match TRBD2. The germline gives CDR1 GTSNPN, CDR2 SVGIG (reference sequence). The CDR3 has 17 residues. V was pared by 5 bases and J by 0 bases, with 11 bases of the junction left unmatched. The CDR3 DNA sequence: TGTGCCTGGGCACCCGATGGACTAGCGGTGAGCACAGATACGCAGTATTTT. Amino acid sequence: CAWAPDGLAVSTDTQYF.

This clonotype showed up many times. This chain links TRBV6-5 with TRBJ1-1; possible D gene TRBD1, 5 bases. Germline V gene data show CDR1 as MNHEY and CDR2 as SVGAGI. The CDR3 spans 14 residues. V was cut by 4 bases and J by 4 bases, with 13 bases left in between. The CDR3 coding sequence is TGTGCCAGCAGTTCCGGGACCCCTGGCACTGAAGCTTTCTTT. Residues: CASSSGTPGTEAFF.

At least ten counts were recorded for this clonotype. V gene TRBV9 combines with J gene TRBJ2-2, with 10 positions matching TRBD2. The CDR3 consists of 15 residues. The trim removed 2 bases at V and 9 bases at J, leaving 7 bases unmatched. In germline, CDR1 is SGDLS, CDR2 YYNGEE. The CDR3 protein is CASSVGAGGFRELFF. CDR3 coding DNA: TGTGCCAGCAGCGTTGGAGCGGGAGGGTTTCGGGAGCTGTTTTTT.

This sequence joins TRBV7-2 and TRBJ2-1, with D possibly being TRBD1 or TRBD2 (5 bases each). V was shortened by 5 bases and J by 9 bases, with 14 bases between the two germline ends. The CDR3 has 13 residues. Germline V lookup: CDR1 SGHTA, CDR2 FQGNSA. Here the CDR3 DNA reads TGTGCCAGCAGCCTAGAGGGGATTGGTGAGCAGTTCTTC. Protein sequence: CASSLEGIGEQFF.

This clonotype was found many times. The V call is TRBV12-3 or TRBV12-4, the J call TRBJ2-2, with no clear D. V was clipped by 10 bases and J by 7 bases, with 7 bases between them. The CDR3 runs 10 residues. The CDR3 DNA follows: TGTGCCACCTCCAGCGGGGAGCTGTTTTTT. It is translated as CATSSGELFF.

This clonotype appeared many times. The rearrangement joins TRBV6-1 to TRBJ2-7, with TRBD1 matching 7 bases. CDR1 MNHNS and CDR2 SASEGT come from the germline V gene. The CDR3 contains 13 residues. Unmatched junction bases numbered 10, after V lost 4 bases and J lost 10 bases. CDR3 DNA sequence: TGTGCCAGCAGTGTCCGACAGGGCTTCGAACAGTACTTC. Amino acids: CASSVRQGFEQYF.

This clonotype has ten or more counts. The junction and the germline gene differ at one end; a read error may be behind it. The genes are TRBV28 and TRBJ2-5; 12 bases match TRBD2. In germline, CDR1 is MDHEN, CDR2 SYDVKM. The CDR3 spans 16 residues. The CDR3 DNA reads TGCGCCAGCAGCTTGGGGGGACTAGCGGGTCAAGAGACCCAGTACTTC. Amino acids: CASSLGGLAGQETQYF.

This clonotype was detected only a few times. V gene TRBV24-1 combines with J gene TRBJ2-1; 12 bases fit TRBD2. Trimming removed 4 bases from V and 1 base from J; junction bases left unmatched: 16. The CDR3 runs 21 residues. Germline V gene sequence: CDR1 KGHDR, CDR2 SFDVKD. The CDR3 spells CATSDPDGGRTSGNSYNEQFF. DNA for the CDR3: TGTGCCACCAGTGACCCCGACGGGGGCCGGACTAGCGGGAATTCCTACAATGAGCAGTTCTTC.

This clonotype was found many times. The chain is built from TRBV5-5 and TRBJ2-1; 7 bases fit TRBD2. The CDR3 consists of 14 residues. Trimming cost V 1 base and J 3 bases; bases outside gene matches: 1. The germline gives CDR1 SGHKS, CDR2 YYEKEE (reference sequence). In nucleotides, the CDR3 is TGTGCCAGCAGCTTGAGGACTAGCTACAATGAGCAGTTCTTC. Translated, it gives CASSLRTSYNEQFF.

J is TRBJ2-7 and V is TRBV30, with TRBD1 identical over 9 bases. The ends lost 3 bases at V and 2 bases at J; junction bases unmatched: 11. Germline V gene data show CDR1 as GTSNPN and CDR2 as SVGIG (reference sequence). The CDR3 runs 16 residues. The CDR3 bases are TGTGCCTGGAGCGAGGGGACAGGGAAGATGCCCTACGAGCAGTACTTC. As protein: CAWSEGTGKMPYEQYF. The whole variable domain, remainder taken from reference TRBV30 and TRBJ2-7, is SQTIHQWPATLVQPVGSPLSLECTVEGTSNPNLYWYRQAAGRGLQLLFYSVGIGQISSEVPQNLSASRPQDRQFILSSKKLLLSDSGFYLCAWSEGTGKMPYEQYFGPGTRLTVT.

This rearrangement joins TRBV14 to TRBJ2-7; 12 nucleotides align to TRBD2. The V gene end was trimmed by 6 bases and the J gene end by 6 bases; junction bases not matched to a gene: 9. The CDR3 loop spans 15 amino acids. Germline values: CDR1 SGHDN, CDR2 FVKESK. This CDR3 is CASSLTSGRTTEQYF. CDR3 DNA: TGTGCCAGCAGTCTTACTAGCGGGAGGACTACCGAGCAGTACTTC.

Ten or more counts support this clonotype. The chain combines TRBV12-3 or TRBV12-4 with TRBJ1-1, with TRBD1 matching 9 bases. V shed 5 bases and J 4 bases; nucleotides not matched to a gene: 8. This CDR3 has 15 residues. CDR3 region: CASSPWGQGGTEAFF. CDR3 sequence (DNA): TGTGCCAGCAGTCCCTGGGGACAGGGTGGCACTGAAGCTTTCTTT.

This clonotype was observed a few times. The gene calls are TRBV6-2 or TRBV6-3 and TRBJ2-4; D possibly corresponds to TRBD2 (7 bases). V lost 6 bases, J lost 2 bases, and 20 bases lay in between. CDR3 length equals 17 residues. Germline V gene data show CDR1 as MNHEY and CDR2 as SVGEGT. Here the CDR3 DNA reads TGTGCCAGCAGAAAAGTTGGGAGGGGGATCACCAAAAACATTCAGTACTTC. Translated: CASRKVGRGITKNIQYF.

This clonotype came up many times. J is TRBJ2-1 and V is TRBV29-1, with D uncertain. Trimming cost V 2 bases and J 8 bases, with 13 bases left between them. This CDR3 contains 13 residues. Looked up from germline, CDR1 is SQVTM and CDR2 is ANQGSEA. This chain's CDR3 is CSVELVPRDEQFF. The CDR3 region has the DNA TGCAGCGTTGAACTAGTCCCCCGAGATGAGCAGTTCTTC.

Regarding this clonotype: Its ends do not fully match the called genes, so a read error is possible. This chain links TRBV28 with TRBJ2-3, with D perhaps matching TRBD1 or TRBD2 (5 bases each). CDR1 MDHEN and CDR2 SYDVKM come from the germline V gene. This CDR3 spans 16 amino acids. The CDR3 DNA sequence: TGTGCCAGCGGCACTGCAATAACTAGGGGCACAGTTACGCAGTATTTT. As protein: CASGTAITRGTVTQYF.

The rearrangement uses TRBV20-1 and TRBJ1-5; TRBD1 matches 8 bases. The germline CDR1 and CDR2 sequences are DFQATT and SNEGSKA (reference sequence). CDR3 size: 17 residues. Trimming cost V 5 bases and J 2 bases; bases outside gene matches: 14. As DNA, the CDR3 is TGCAGTGCTGATAATTACCAGGGGGCTCCGGGCAATCAGCCCCAGCATTTT. Its protein product is CSADNYQGAPGNQPQHF.

This clonotype turned up a few times. The rearrangement joins TRBV6-2 or TRBV6-3 to TRBJ1-5; 8 bases match TRBD1. Per germline, CDR1 MNHEY and CDR2 SVGEGT. This CDR3 is 17 amino acids long. The V segment lost 7 bases and the J segment 4 bases; nucleotides outside the gene matches: 15. The CDR3 nucleotides read TGTGCCAGCACCGTAAATCAAGGACAGGGATGGAATCAGCCCCAGCATTTT. It is translated as CASTVNQGQGWNQPQHF.

The chain recombines TRBV5-1 with TRBJ2-3; possibly TRBD1 for D (5 bases). V gave up 4 bases and J gave up 5 bases, with 11 bases separating them. The CDR3 runs to 13 residues. Germline V gene sequence: CDR1 SGHRS, CDR2 YFSETQ. The DNA for the CDR3 is TGCGCCAGCAGCCGTGACAGTCTAGATACGCAGTATTTT. Translating gives CASSRDSLDTQYF.

The chain joins TRBV7-6 to TRBJ1-6; D not resolved. The ends were cut back, 1 base at V and 9 bases at J, with 7 bases in the middle. The germline V gene encodes CDR1 SGHVS and CDR2 FNYEAQ. The CDR3 has 13 residues. The CDR3 reads CASSLVEGSPLHF. CDR3 nucleotide sequence: TGTGCCAGCAGCTTAGTTGAGGGTTCACCCCTCCACTTT.

There are a few counts of this clonotype. V usage is TRBV28 and J usage is TRBJ2-7; unclear D gene. This CDR3 contains 14 residues. Germline CDR1 is MDHEN and CDR2 is SYDVKM. V was clipped by 4 bases and J by 2 bases, with 12 bases between them. The CDR3, as DNA: TGTGCCAGCAGTTACTCCCCTCCTCCCTACGAGCAGTACTTC. Translating it yields CASSYSPPPYEQYF.

This clonotype was counted a few times. This chain connects TRBV11-2 to TRBJ2-2; TRBD2 aligns across 9 bases. With V trimmed by 1 base and J by 1 base, 7 bases remained unmatched. The CDR3 length is 18 residues. The germline V gene has CDR1 SGHAT and CDR2 FQNNGV. CDR3 in DNA: TGTGCCAGCAGCTTAGTGGGAGCGGGAGGCCTGAACACCGGGGAGCTGTTTTTT. Translated, it gives CASSLVGAGGLNTGELFF.

This clonotype was recorded a few times. The genes are TRBV12-3 or TRBV12-4 and TRBJ2-3; D unclear. V gave up 1 base and J gave up 6 bases, with 11 bases separating them. This CDR3 region has 14 residues. CDR3 residues: CASSLELPRDTQYF. CDR3 nucleotides: TGTGCCAGCAGTTTAGAACTCCCCCGGGATACGCAGTATTTT.